One and the same sample provided the 26 T cell receptor beta chains below, sequenced in a study of blood T cell repertoires in COVID-19. Profiling relied on immunoSEQ multiplex PCR, and the TCRdb table lists in-frame clones only, not all of them. Among approximately 44,000 clones listed, roughly 85% were seen once. The sequenced sample consisted of peripheral blood. The receptors were sampled from a man between 60 and 70 years old with acute or convalescent COVID-19.

This chain uses TRBV13 with TRBJ1-2, with 9 bases aligning to TRBD1. Germline trimming cut 2 bases from V and 7 bases from J; bases unmatched to any gene: 8. Per germline, CDR1 PRHDT and CDR2 FYEKMQ (reference sequence). The CDR3 sequence is 15 residues long. The DNA of the CDR3 is TGTGCCAGCAGCTTATGGGACAGGGAGAAGGGTGGCTACACCTTC. Protein: CASSLWDREKGGYTF. The variable domain in full, with the rest retrieved from reference TRBV13 and TRBJ1-2, is AAGVIQSPRHLIKEKRETATLKCYPIPRHDTVYWYQQGPGQDPQFLISFYEKMQSDKGSIPDRFSAQQFSDYHSELNMSSLELGDSALYFCASSLWDREKGGYTFGSGTRLTVV.

The J gene is TRBJ1-5, the V gene TRBV6-5; D perhaps matches TRBD1 (5 bases). V was clipped by 2 bases and J by 7 bases, with 12 bases between them. The CDR3 contains 14 residues. Germline V gene lookup returns CDR1 MNHEY and CDR2 SVGAGI. The CDR3 spells CASSYRAGRQPQHF. DNA of the CDR3: TGTGCCAGCAGTTACCGCGCAGGGAGGCAGCCCCAGCATTTT.

This rearrangement joins TRBV7-2 to TRBJ2-4, with a tentative D call TRBD2 (6 bases). Per the germline V gene, CDR1 is SGHTA and CDR2 is FQGNSA. The CDR3 totals 16 residues. V lost 1 base and J lost 0, with 10 bases in between. The CDR3, as DNA: TGTGCCAGCAGCTTAGAAGCGGGTCTAGCCAAAAACATTCAGTACTTC. This gives the protein CASSLEAGLAKNIQYF.

The V gene is TRBV5-1, the J gene TRBJ1-2, with D hard to call. Germline-derived CDR1 and CDR2 are SGHRS and YFSETQ. CDR3 length: 14 amino acids. The V gene lost 6 bases and the J gene lost 4 bases, with 16 bases spanning the gap. CDR3 region: CASTLSTGGYGYTF. The CDR3 coding sequence is TGCGCCAGCACACTCTCCACGGGTGGCTATGGCTACACCTTC. Drawing the rest from reference TRBV5-1 and TRBJ1-2, the complete variable domain is KAGVTQTPRYLIKTRGQQVTLSCSPISGHRSVSWYQQTPGQGLQFLFEYFSETQRNKGNFPGRFSGRQFSNSRSEMNVSTLELGDSALYLCASTLSTGGYGYTFGSGTRLTVV.

V and J are TRBV12-5 and TRBJ2-6, with D possibly TRBD2 on 6 matching bases. The germline CDR1 and CDR2 sequences are LGHNT and FRNRAP. The V end lost 4 bases, the J end lost 6 bases, and 13 bases lay between the germline ends. The CDR3 contains 15 residues. The CDR3 spells CASGSEGYQANVLTF. The DNA for the CDR3 is TGTGCTAGTGGTTCGGAGGGGTATCAGGCCAACGTCCTGACTTTC.

This clone was found once. This rearrangement joins TRBV19 to TRBJ1-1; the match to TRBD1 covers 11 bases. V shed 5 bases and J 4 bases; nucleotides not matched to a gene: 12. Germline values: CDR1 LNHDA, CDR2 SQIVND (reference sequence). There are 17 residues in the CDR3. The CDR3 reads CASSGFSGTGGFTEAFF. The CDR3 nucleotides read TGTGCCAGTAGTGGGTTCTCCGGGACAGGGGGATTCACTGAAGCTTTCTTT. Complete variable domain (other parts from reference TRBV19 and TRBJ1-1): DGGITQSPKYLFRKEGQNVTLSCEQNLNHDAMYWYRQDPGQGLRLIYYSQIVNDFQKGDIAEGYSVSREKKESFPLTVTSAQKNPTAFYLCASSGFSGTGGFTEAFFGQGTRLTVV.

This rearrangement joins TRBV4-1 to TRBJ1-3; 8 nucleotides line up with TRBD1. After removal of 4 bases from V and 3 bases from J, the junction contained 5 bases not matched to a gene. The CDR3 consists of 15 residues. Germline assignment: CDR1 MGHRA and CDR2 YSYEKL. CDR3 loop: CASSPQGALGNTIYF. CDR3 nucleotide sequence: TGCGCCAGCAGCCCCCAGGGGGCTCTTGGAAACACCATATATTTT.

The chain links TRBV3-1 (or the pseudogene TRBV3-2) to TRBJ2-6; D not certain. The CDR3 spans 16 residues. Trimming stripped 2 bases from V and 0 bases from J, with 8 bases between. CDR1 and CDR2 (germline): LGHDT, YNNKEL (reference sequence). Here the CDR3 DNA reads TGTGCCAGCAGCCAAAACAGCCTCTCTGGGGCCAACGTCCTGACTTTC. This encodes CASSQNSLSGANVLTF.

The V call is TRBV2, the J call TRBJ1-2; unclear D gene. Trimming left V 1 base short and J 4 bases short, with 4 bases between. This CDR3 is built from 12 residues. Germline V lookup: CDR1 SNHLY, CDR2 FYNNEI. This CDR3 is CASSEDSYGYTF. Here the CDR3 DNA reads TGTGCCAGCAGTGAAGACAGCTATGGCTACACCTTC.

The chain links TRBV3-1 (or the pseudogene TRBV3-2) to TRBJ1-2; D might be TRBD1 (5 bases). Trimming shortened V by 0 bases and J by 8 bases, and 19 bases separated the two germline ends. This CDR3 has 16 residues. Germline V CDR1 and CDR2: LGHDT, YNNKEL (reference sequence). The CDR3 coding sequence is TGTGCCAGCAGCCAAGACGAGGCAGGGATCTTTTCGGGCTACACCTTC. Translation: CASSQDEAGIFSGYTF.

This clone appeared a few times. The chain combines TRBV27 with TRBJ1-2; 7 nucleotides agree with TRBD1. The CDR3 runs to 18 residues. The germline gives CDR1 MNHEY, CDR2 SMNVEV (reference sequence). V was pared by 2 bases and J by 0 bases, with 12 bases of the junction left unmatched. CDR3 DNA: TGTGCCAGCAGTTTACGGGGACAGTTAGGAGAGCCTAACTATGGCTACACCTTC. Its protein product is CASSLRGQLGEPNYGYTF.

The CDR3 is CASAPREQSYGYTF. DNA of the CDR3: TGTGCCAGCGCCCCGCGGGAGCAATCCTATGGCTACACCTTC. This rearrangement joins TRBV6-5 to TRBJ1-2, with D unclear. The V end lost 8 bases, the J end lost 4 bases, and 17 bases lay between the germline ends. Germline V gene lookup returns CDR1 MNHEY and CDR2 SVGAGI. This CDR3 is 14 amino acids long.

V and J are TRBV4-3 and TRBJ1-5, with unresolved D. The germline V gene encodes CDR1 LGHNA and CDR2 YSLEER. The CDR3 has 14 amino acids. Trimming left V 0 bases short and J 1 base short, with 4 bases between. The CDR3 spells CASSQERSNQPQHF. The CDR3 DNA is TGCGCCAGCAGCCAAGAGCGGAGCAATCAGCCCCAGCATTTT.

The chain couples TRBV5-4 to TRBJ1-2, with 7 bases that match TRBD1. V trimming: 0 bases; J trimming: 7 bases; junction bases outside the gene matches: 9. CDR3 length equals 15 residues. The V gene's germline CDR1 is SGHNT and CDR2 YYREEE (reference sequence). CDR3 nucleotides: TGTGCCAGCAGCTTGGCGGGACAGCGGATAGCTGGCTACACCTTC. It translates to CASSLAGQRIAGYTF.

The V gene is TRBV27, the J gene TRBJ1-1; D remains ambiguous. Germline V lookup: CDR1 MNHEY, CDR2 SMNVEV (reference sequence). CDR3 length: 12 amino acids. Trimming took off 5 bases at V and 4 bases at J, with 8 bases between the two ends. CDR3 coding DNA: TGTGCCAGCAGTCCGAGCGGCACTGAAGCTTTCTTT. Protein: CASSPSGTEAFF.

The rearrangement joins TRBV4-2 to TRBJ2-1, with 7 bases aligning to TRBD1. Germline CDR1 is LGHNA and CDR2 is YNFKEQ. The ends lost 2 bases at V and 5 bases at J; junction bases unmatched: 12. This CDR3 is 17 amino acids long. The CDR3 coding sequence is TGTGCCAGCAGCCAATCTACAACCGGGACAGCAAACAATGAGCAGTTCTTC. This gives the protein CASSQSTTGTANNEQFF.

Only one count was recorded for this clone. The same CDR3 also results from other DNA sequences found in this sample. The gene calls are TRBV7-9 and TRBJ2-3, with D perhaps matching TRBD2 (6 bases). Between the trimmed V and J ends, which lost 3 bases and 0 bases, there was a span of 7 bases. The CDR3 contains 14 residues. CDR1 SEHNR and CDR2 FQNEAQ come from the germline V gene (reference sequence). CDR3 amino acids: CASSLEGSTDTQYF. The CDR3 region has the DNA TGTGCCAGCAGCTTGGAGGGAAGCACAGATACGCAGTATTTT.

The V call is TRBV7-2, the J call TRBJ1-5; D gene uncertain. Trimming removed 5 bases at V and 0 bases at J, with 11 bases between. Looked up from germline, CDR1 is SGHTA and CDR2 is FQGNSA. The CDR3 has 15 residues. The DNA of the CDR3 is TGTGCCAGCAGCACACAAACTAATAGCAATCAGCCCCAGCATTTT. This sequence encodes CASSTQTNSNQPQHF.

The chain links TRBV7-8 to TRBJ1-3; 8 bases align to TRBD1. This CDR3 contains 16 residues. Losses at the gene ends were 5 bases for V and 1 base for J; bases not matched to a gene: 7. From germline, CDR1 is SGHVS and CDR2 FQNEAQ. The CDR3 region is CASSRRQGPSGNTIYF. CDR3 bases: TGTGCCAGCAGCCGACGACAGGGGCCTTCTGGAAACACCATATATTTT.

V is TRBV5-6 and J is TRBJ1-6; D is unresolved. The CDR3 has 15 residues. Germline CDR1 reads SGHDT; CDR2 reads YYEEEE. V was shortened by 4 bases and J by 6 bases, with 14 bases between the two germline ends. The CDR3 loop reads CASSLVGILNSPLHF. The CDR3 DNA reads TGTGCCAGCAGCCTTGTCGGGATCCTTAATTCACCCCTCCACTTT.

This clone was seen a single time. CDR3 DNA: TGTGCCAGCAGTGAATATTTTCTAGAATCTGGAAAACTGTTTTTT. The encoded protein is CASSEYFLESGKLFF. The chain recombines TRBV25-1 with TRBJ1-4, with unresolved D. CDR3 length: 15 amino acids. V was pared by 0 bases and J by 10 bases, with 15 bases between. Per germline, CDR1 MGHDK and CDR2 SYGVNS.

The chain links TRBV19 to TRBJ1-2; 9 nucleotides line up with TRBD1. V gave up 3 bases and J gave up 6 bases; unmatched junction bases: 11. The CDR3 totals 16 residues. Germline V CDR1 and CDR2: LNHDA, SQIVND (reference sequence). Written as DNA, the CDR3 is TGTGCCAGTAGTATCCCGCTGGACAGGGGCCAGAATGGCTACACCTTC. This encodes CASSIPLDRGQNGYTF.

The chain carries TRBV19 and TRBJ2-7, with TRBD2 matching over 7 bases. Germline trimming cut 2 bases from V and 3 bases from J; bases unmatched to any gene: 16. Germline V CDR1 and CDR2: LNHDA, SQIVND (reference sequence). This CDR3 comprises 18 residues. The CDR3 protein is CASSILFRGEGSHYEQYF. CDR3 coding DNA: TGTGCCAGTAGTATACTCTTCCGGGGGGAGGGCAGCCACTACGAGCAGTACTTC. Based on the CDR3 plus reference TRBV19 and TRBJ2-7, the full variable domain is DGGITQSPKYLFRKEGQNVTLSCEQNLNHDAMYWYRQDPGQGLRLIYYSQIVNDFQKGDIAEGYSVSREKKESFPLTVTSAQKNPTAFYLCASSILFRGEGSHYEQYFGPGTRLTVT.

The chain recombines TRBV6-5 with TRBJ1-1, with 8 nucleotides matching TRBD1. The germline gives CDR1 MNHEY, CDR2 SVGAGI. The CDR3 contains 15 residues. J gave up 3 bases and V 2 bases, and 5 bases lay outside the gene matches. This CDR3 reads CASSYQTGGDTEAFF. The CDR3 DNA follows: TGTGCCAGCAGTTACCAAACAGGGGGAGACACTGAAGCTTTCTTT.

This clone was observed a few times. The V and J genes are TRBV30 and TRBJ2-3, with TRBD2 matching 10 bases. Germline CDR1 and CDR2: GTSNPN and SVGIG (reference sequence). This CDR3 has 16 amino acids. V lost 3 bases to trimming and J lost 3 bases; unmatched junction nucleotides: 9. CDR3 region: CAWSGLAGAMTDTQYF. CDR3 coding DNA: TGTGCCTGGAGCGGGCTAGCGGGGGCCATGACAGATACGCAGTATTTT.

V is TRBV7-2 and J is TRBJ1-2, with D hard to call. Germline V CDR1 and CDR2: SGHTA, FQGNSA. CDR3 length equals 14 residues. The V end lost 3 bases, the J end lost 0 bases, and 8 bases lay between the germline ends. CDR3 loop: CASSLIRTNYGYTF. In DNA form, the CDR3 reads TGTGCCAGCAGCTTGATCAGAACTAACTATGGCTACACCTTC. Based on the CDR3 plus reference TRBV7-2 and TRBJ1-2, the full variable domain is GAGVSQSPSNKVTEKGKDVELRCDPISGHTALYWYRQSLGQGLEFLIYFQGNSAPDKSGLPSDRFSAERTGGSVSTLTIQRTQQEDSAVYLCASSLIRTNYGYTFGSGTRLTVV.